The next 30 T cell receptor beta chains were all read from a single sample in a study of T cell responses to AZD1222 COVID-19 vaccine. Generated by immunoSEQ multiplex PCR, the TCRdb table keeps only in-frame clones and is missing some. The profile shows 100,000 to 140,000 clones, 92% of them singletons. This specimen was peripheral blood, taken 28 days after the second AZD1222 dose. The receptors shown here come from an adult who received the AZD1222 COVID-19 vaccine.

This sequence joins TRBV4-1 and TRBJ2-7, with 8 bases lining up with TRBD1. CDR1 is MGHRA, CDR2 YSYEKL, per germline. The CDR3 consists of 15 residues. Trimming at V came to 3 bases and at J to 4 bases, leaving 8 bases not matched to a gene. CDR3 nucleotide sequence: TGCGCCAGCAGCCAGGGGGGACAGGCAACTTACGAGCAGTACTTC. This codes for CASSQGGQATYEQYF.

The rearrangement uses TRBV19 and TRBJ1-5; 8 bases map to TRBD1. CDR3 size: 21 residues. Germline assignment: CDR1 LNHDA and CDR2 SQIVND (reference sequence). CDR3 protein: CAFIIFLPRQGMSRTGQPQHF. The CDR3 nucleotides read TGTGCATTTATTATATTTTTACCACGACAGGGGATGTCGAGGACGGGTCAGCCCCAGCATTTT.

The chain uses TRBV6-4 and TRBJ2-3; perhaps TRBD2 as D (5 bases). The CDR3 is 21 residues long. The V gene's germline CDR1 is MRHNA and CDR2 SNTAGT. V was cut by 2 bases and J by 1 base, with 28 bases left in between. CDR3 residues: CASSDHFGEKQDLTGTDTQYF. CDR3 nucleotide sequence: TGTGCCAGCAGTGACCATTTTGGGGAGAAACAAGATCTCACAGGCACAGATACGCAGTATTTT.

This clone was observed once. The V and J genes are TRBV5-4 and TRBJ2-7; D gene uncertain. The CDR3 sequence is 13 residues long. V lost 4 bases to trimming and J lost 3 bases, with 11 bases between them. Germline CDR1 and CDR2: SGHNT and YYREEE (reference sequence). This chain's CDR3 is CASSHPSGYEQYF. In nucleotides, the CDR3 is TGTGCCAGCAGCCATCCGTCGGGCTACGAGCAGTACTTC.

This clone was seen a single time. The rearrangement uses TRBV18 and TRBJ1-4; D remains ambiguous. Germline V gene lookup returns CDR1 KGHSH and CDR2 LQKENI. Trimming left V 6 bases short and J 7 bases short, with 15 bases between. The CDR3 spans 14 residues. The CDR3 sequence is CASSPPMGGEKLFF. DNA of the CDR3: TGTGCCAGCTCCCCGCCCATGGGTGGTGAAAAACTGTTTTTT.

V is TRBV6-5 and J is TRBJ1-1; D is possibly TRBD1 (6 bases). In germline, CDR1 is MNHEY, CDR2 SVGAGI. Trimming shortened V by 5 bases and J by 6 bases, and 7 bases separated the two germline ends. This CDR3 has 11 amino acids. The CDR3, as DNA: TGTGCCAGCAGTCGGACAGCTGAAGCTTTCTTT. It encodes CASSRTAEAFF.

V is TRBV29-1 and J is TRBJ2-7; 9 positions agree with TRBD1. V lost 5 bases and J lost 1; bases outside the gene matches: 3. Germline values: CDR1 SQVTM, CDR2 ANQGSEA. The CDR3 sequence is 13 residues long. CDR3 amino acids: CSVMDRGSYEQYF. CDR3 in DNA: TGCAGCGTTATGGACAGGGGTTCCTACGAGCAGTACTTC.

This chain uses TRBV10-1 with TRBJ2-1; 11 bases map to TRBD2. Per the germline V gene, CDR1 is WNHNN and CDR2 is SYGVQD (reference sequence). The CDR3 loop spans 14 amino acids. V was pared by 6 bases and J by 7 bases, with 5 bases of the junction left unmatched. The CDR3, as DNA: TGCGCCAGCAGAACTAGCGGGAGCTGTAATGAGCAGTTCTTC. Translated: CASRTSGSCNEQFF.

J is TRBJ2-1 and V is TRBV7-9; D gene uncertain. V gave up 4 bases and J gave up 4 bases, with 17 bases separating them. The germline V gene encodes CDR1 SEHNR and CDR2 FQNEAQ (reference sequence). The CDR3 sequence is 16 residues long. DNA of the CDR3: TGTGCCAGCAGCTCCCCCACGCTAGGCCTTTACAATGAGCAGTTCTTC. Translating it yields CASSSPTLGLYNEQFF.

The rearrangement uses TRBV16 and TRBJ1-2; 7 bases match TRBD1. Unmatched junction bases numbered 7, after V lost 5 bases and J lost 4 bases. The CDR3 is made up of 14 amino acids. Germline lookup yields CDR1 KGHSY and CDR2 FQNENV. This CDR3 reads CASSDAGQFYGYTF. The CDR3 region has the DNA TGTGCCAGCAGCGACGCGGGACAGTTCTATGGCTACACCTTC.

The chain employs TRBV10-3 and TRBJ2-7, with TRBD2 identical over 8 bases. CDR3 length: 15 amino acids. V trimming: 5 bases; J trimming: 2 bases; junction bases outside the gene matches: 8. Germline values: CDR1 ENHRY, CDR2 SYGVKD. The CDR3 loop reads CAISPTSGATYEQYF. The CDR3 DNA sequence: TGTGCCATCAGTCCCACTAGCGGAGCTACCTACGAGCAGTACTTC.

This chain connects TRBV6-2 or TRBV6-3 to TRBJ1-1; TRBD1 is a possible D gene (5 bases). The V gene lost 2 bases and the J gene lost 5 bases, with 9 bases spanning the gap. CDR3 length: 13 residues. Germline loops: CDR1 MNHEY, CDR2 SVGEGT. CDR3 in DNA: TGTGCCAGCAGTTACCTGGGGGGGACTGAAGCTTTCTTT. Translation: CASSYLGGTEAFF.

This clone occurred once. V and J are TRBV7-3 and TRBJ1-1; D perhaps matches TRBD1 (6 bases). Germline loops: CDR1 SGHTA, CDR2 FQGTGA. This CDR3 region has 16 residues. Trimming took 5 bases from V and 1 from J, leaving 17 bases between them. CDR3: CASSPLPRGGNTEAFF. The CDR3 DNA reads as TGTGCCAGCAGCCCATTACCCAGGGGTGGGAACACTGAAGCTTTCTTT.

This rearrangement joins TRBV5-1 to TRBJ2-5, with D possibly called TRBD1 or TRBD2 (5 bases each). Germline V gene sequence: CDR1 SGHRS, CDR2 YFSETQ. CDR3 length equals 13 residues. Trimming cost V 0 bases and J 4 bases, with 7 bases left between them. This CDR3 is CASSLVGAETQYF. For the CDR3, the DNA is TGCGCCAGCAGCTTGGTCGGGGCAGAGACCCAGTACTTC. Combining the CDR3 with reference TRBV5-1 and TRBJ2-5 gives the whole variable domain KAGVTQTPRYLIKTRGQQVTLSCSPISGHRSVSWYQQTPGQGLQFLFEYFSETQRNKGNFPGRFSGRQFSNSRSEMNVSTLELGDSALYLCASSLVGAETQYFGPGTRLLVL.

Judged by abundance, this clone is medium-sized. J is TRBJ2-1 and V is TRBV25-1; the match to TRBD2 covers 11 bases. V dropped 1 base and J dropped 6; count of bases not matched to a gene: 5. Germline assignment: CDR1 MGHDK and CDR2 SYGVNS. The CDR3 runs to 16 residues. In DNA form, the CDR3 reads TGTGCCAGCAGTGAATGGGGGGGACTAGCGGCCAATGAGCAGTTCTTC. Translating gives CASSEWGGLAANEQFF.

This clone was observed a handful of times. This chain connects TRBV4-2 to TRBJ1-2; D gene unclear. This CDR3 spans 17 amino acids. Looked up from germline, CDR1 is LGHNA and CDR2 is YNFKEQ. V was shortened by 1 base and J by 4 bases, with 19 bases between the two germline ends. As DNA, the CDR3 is TGTGCCAGCAGCCAAGGAATCCGGGATCCTATAAGCTATGGCTACACCTTC. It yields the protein CASSQGIRDPISYGYTF.

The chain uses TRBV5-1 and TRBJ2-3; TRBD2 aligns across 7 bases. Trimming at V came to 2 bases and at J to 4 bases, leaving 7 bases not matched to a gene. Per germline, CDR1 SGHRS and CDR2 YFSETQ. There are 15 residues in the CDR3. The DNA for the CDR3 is TGCGCCAGCAGCTTAGCGGGACTGGGGCCAGATACGCAGTATTTT. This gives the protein CASSLAGLGPDTQYF. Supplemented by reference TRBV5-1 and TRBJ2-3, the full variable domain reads KAGVTQTPRYLIKTRGQQVTLSCSPISGHRSVSWYQQTPGQGLQFLFEYFSETQRNKGNFPGRFSGRQFSNSRSEMNVSTLELGDSALYLCASSLAGLGPDTQYFGPGTRLTVL.

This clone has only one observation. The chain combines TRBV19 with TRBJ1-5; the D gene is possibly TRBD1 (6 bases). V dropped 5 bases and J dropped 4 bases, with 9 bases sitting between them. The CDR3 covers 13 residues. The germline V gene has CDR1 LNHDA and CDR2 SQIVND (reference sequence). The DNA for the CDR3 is TGTGCCAGTAGTGTGACAGGTAATCAGCCCCAGCATTTT. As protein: CASSVTGNQPQHF.

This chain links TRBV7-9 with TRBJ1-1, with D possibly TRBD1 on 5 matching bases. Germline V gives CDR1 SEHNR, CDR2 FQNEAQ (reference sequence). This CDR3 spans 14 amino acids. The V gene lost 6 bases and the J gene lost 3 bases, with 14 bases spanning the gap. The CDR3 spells CASRPKGTYTEAFF. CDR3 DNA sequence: TGTGCCAGCAGACCCAAAGGGACCTACACTGAAGCTTTCTTT.

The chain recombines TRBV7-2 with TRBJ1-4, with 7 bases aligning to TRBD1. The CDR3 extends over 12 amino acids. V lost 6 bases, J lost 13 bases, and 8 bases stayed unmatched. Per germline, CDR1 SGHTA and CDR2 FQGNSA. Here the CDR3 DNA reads TGTGCCAGCAGTTTAAGACAGGGCGTACTGTTTTTT. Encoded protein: CASSLRQGVLFF.

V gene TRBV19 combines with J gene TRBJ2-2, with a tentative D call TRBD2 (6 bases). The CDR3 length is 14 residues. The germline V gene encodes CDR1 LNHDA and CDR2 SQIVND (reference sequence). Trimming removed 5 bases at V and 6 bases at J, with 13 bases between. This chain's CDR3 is CASSDSPGAGELFF. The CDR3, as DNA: TGTGCCAGTAGTGATAGTCCGGGGGCCGGGGAGCTGTTTTTT.

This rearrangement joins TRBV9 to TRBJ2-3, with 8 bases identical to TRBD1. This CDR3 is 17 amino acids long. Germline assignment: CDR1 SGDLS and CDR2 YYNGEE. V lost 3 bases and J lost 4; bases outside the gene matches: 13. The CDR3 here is CASSARTGPGSPDTQYF. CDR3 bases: TGTGCCAGCAGCGCTAGGACAGGGCCGGGAAGTCCAGATACGCAGTATTTT.

The CDR3: CASSYDRGYNEQFF. As DNA, the CDR3 is TGTGCCAGCAGTTACGACAGAGGCTACAATGAGCAGTTCTTC. V is TRBV5-4 and J is TRBJ2-1, with D tentatively TRBD1 (5 bases). CDR1 and CDR2 from the germline V gene are SGHNT and YYREEE (reference sequence). The length of the CDR3 is 14 residues. V lost 5 bases, J lost 3 bases, and 12 bases lay in between.

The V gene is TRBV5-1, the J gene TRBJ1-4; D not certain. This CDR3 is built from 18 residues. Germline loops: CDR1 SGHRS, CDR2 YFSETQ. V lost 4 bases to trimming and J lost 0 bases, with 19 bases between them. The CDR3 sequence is CASSPRHGPQSTNEKLFF. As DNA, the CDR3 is TGCGCCAGCAGCCCTCGGCACGGTCCGCAATCAACTAATGAAAAACTGTTTTTT.

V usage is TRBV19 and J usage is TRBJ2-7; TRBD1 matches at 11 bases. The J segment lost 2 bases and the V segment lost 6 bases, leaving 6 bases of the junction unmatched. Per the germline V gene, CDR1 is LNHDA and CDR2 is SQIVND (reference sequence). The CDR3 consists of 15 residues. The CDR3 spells CASREKGQGAYEQYF. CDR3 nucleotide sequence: TGTGCCAGTAGAGAAAAGGGACAGGGGGCCTACGAGCAGTACTTC.

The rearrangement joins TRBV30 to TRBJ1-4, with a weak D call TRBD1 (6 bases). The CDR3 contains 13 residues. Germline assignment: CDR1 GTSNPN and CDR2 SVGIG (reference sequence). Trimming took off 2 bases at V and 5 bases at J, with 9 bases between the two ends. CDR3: CAWSRQVNEKLFF. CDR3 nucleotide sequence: TGTGCCTGGAGTAGACAGGTCAATGAAAAACTGTTTTTT.

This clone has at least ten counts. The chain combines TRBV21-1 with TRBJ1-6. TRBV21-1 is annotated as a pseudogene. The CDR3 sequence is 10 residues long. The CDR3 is CASRRHRLHF. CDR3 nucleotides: TGTGCCAGCAGGCGTCATCGTCTCCACTTT.

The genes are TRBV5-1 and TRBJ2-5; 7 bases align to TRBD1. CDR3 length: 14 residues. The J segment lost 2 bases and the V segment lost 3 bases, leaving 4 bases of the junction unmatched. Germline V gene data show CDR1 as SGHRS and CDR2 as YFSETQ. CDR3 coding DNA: TGCGCCAGCAGCTGGACAGGCGTTCAAGAGACCCAGTACTTC. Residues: CASSWTGVQETQYF.

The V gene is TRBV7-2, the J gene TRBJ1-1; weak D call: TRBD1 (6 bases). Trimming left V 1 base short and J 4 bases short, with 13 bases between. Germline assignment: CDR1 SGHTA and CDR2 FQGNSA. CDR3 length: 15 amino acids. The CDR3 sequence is CASSLEQGFGTEAFF. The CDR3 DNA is TGTGCCAGCAGCTTAGAGCAGGGGTTCGGCACTGAAGCTTTCTTT.

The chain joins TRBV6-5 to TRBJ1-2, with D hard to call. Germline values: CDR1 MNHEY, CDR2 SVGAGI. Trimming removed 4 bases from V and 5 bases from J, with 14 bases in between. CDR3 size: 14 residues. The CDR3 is CASSSAGITYGYTF. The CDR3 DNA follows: TGTGCCAGCAGTTCCGCCGGGATCACATATGGCTACACCTTC.